The T cell receptor beta chain described here comes from a study of blood T cell repertoires in COVID-19. This clone was picked up one time. V lost 5 bases to trimming and J lost 0 bases; unmatched junction nucleotides: 7. The CDR3 loop spans 17 amino acids. The germline V gene encodes CDR1 LNHDA and CDR2 SQIVND (reference sequence). Authors' analysis steps: Reference gene primer amplification in the assay estimated nucleated cell counts. Profiled with immunoSEQ multiplex PCR; TCRdb holds only in-frame clones, not every one. That table gives V, J and clone size, and the DNA gave D and trimming. The table records 57,000 or so clones, approximately 83% of them present only once.

The clonotype originates from a human donor in a cohort sampled during active COVID-19. The specimen sequenced was peripheral blood. This chain joins TRBV19 and TRBJ2-3; 11 bases agree with TRBD2. Here the CDR3 reads CASSSPGTSGSTDTQYF. CDR3 DNA: TGTGCCAGTAGTTCCCCCGGGACTAGCGGCAGCACAGATACGCAGTATTTT.